This entry lists 13 T cell receptor beta chains sequenced from one sample in a study of blood T cell repertoires in COVID-19. Measured with immunoSEQ multiplex PCR; TCRdb has only the in-frame clones, and not every one. Of tens of thousands of clones listed, more than 70% were seen once; the top ten hold 6.6%. The sequenced material came from peripheral blood. The receptors here all came from a man in his sixties with acute or convalescent COVID-19.

V gene TRBV5-1 combines with J gene TRBJ2-1, with 7 bases aligning to TRBD1. The CDR3 spans 16 residues. Germline CDR1 SGHRS, CDR2 YFSETQ. With 0 bases clipped from V and 8 bases from J, the junction kept 11 bases outside the gene matches. The CDR3 nucleotides read TGCGCCAGCAGCTTGGCCGGGACAGTGGGTTCCGATGAGCAGTTCTTC. It is translated as CASSLAGTVGSDEQFF.

This chain uses TRBV13 with TRBJ2-1; tentatively, D is TRBD1 (6 bases). Germline lookup yields CDR1 PRHDT and CDR2 FYEKMQ (reference sequence). The CDR3 runs 16 residues. V was cut by 7 bases and J by 0 bases, with 16 bases left in between. The CDR3 sequence: CASTDRLQSSYNEQFF. CDR3 in DNA: TGTGCCAGCACCGACAGGTTGCAGAGCTCCTACAATGAGCAGTTCTTC.

This rearrangement joins TRBV19 to TRBJ2-2, with D possibly TRBD1 on 6 matching bases. Looked up from germline, CDR1 is LNHDA and CDR2 is SQIVND (reference sequence). This CDR3 is 15 amino acids long. Trimming took 3 bases from V and 4 from J, leaving 12 bases between them. DNA of the CDR3: TGTGCCAGTAGTATTACAGGGTCCCTCACCGGGGAGCTGTTTTTT. Translation gives CASSITGSLTGELFF.

Details on this clone: The junction differs from germline at one of its ends, possibly a read error. The V call is TRBV5-8, the J call TRBJ2-1; 9 nucleotides match TRBD2. The CDR3 spans 15 residues. Germline lookup yields CDR1 SGHTS and CDR2 YDEGEE. CDR3 DNA: TGTACCAGCAGCTGGCGGGGGGGGGCCTACAATGAGCAGTTCTTC. Translation: CTSSWRGGAYNEQFF.

In this sample, this clone turned up once. This sequence joins TRBV20-1 and TRBJ1-4, with TRBD1 matching over 10 bases. The CDR3 is 14 amino acids. The V and J ends lost 3 bases and 8 bases, in that order; junction bases with no gene match: 6. The germline V gene has CDR1 DFQATT and CDR2 SNEGSKA (reference sequence). The CDR3 region has the DNA TGCAGTGCTAGTACCGGGACAGGGGTCGAAAAACTGTTTTTT. Translation: CSASTGTGVEKLFF.

The chain carries TRBV7-8 and TRBJ2-5, with 7 nucleotides matching TRBD1. Germline CDR1 is SGHVS and CDR2 is FQNEAQ. The CDR3 totals 14 residues. V was clipped by 8 bases and J by 5 bases; unmatched bases: 11. The chain's CDR3 is CASGPLTGMETQYF. The CDR3 DNA reads as TGTGCCAGCGGCCCCTTGACAGGGATGGAGACCCAGTACTTC.

For this clone: One end of the junction varies from germline; a read error may be responsible. The V call is TRBV29-1, the J call TRBJ1-2; D is perhaps TRBD1 (5 bases). This CDR3 has 13 amino acids. Looked up from germline, CDR1 is SQVTM and CDR2 is ANQGSEA. The CDR3 reads CSVEDRSNYGYTF. The CDR3 nucleotides are TGCAGCGTCGAAGACAGATCTAACTATGGCTACACCTTC.

This rearrangement joins TRBV7-2 to TRBJ1-1; perhaps TRBD1 as D (5 bases). In germline, CDR1 is SGHTA, CDR2 FQGNSA. The V and J ends lost 6 bases and 3 bases respectively, with 14 bases between them. The CDR3 is 14 residues long. The CDR3 loop is CASREGTSYTEAFF. The CDR3 nucleotides are TGTGCCAGCAGGGAGGGGACCTCGTACACTGAAGCTTTCTTT.

J is TRBJ2-7 and V is TRBV7-2; D is ambiguous. Trimming cost V 3 bases and J 2 bases, with 8 bases left between them. CDR3 length equals 13 residues. The germline V gene encodes CDR1 SGHTA and CDR2 FQGNSA. CDR3 protein: CASSLARTYEQYF. For the CDR3, the DNA is TGTGCCAGCAGCTTGGCCAGGACCTACGAGCAGTACTTC.

This chain links TRBV7-8 with TRBJ2-5, with 7 nucleotides matching TRBD2. The V gene end was trimmed by 4 bases and the J gene end by 1 base; junction bases not matched to a gene: 6. The CDR3 sequence is 15 residues long. Germline loops: CDR1 SGHVS, CDR2 FQNEAQ. In DNA form, the CDR3 reads TGTGCCAGCAGCTCCTCGCGGGGGACCCAAGAGACCCAGTACTTC. Translation gives CASSSSRGTQETQYF.

V and J are TRBV5-1 and TRBJ1-2, with 8 bases matching TRBD1. The ends lost 4 bases at V and 3 bases at J; junction bases unmatched: 5. The germline V gene encodes CDR1 SGHRS and CDR2 YFSETQ. The CDR3 totals 14 residues. In DNA form, the CDR3 reads TGCGCCAGCAGCAGCGCAGGGGGCGACTATGGCTACACCTTC. Amino acid sequence: CASSSAGGDYGYTF.

V and J are TRBV29-1 and TRBJ1-1; 9 bases agree with TRBD1. V lost 5 bases, J lost 1 base, and 8 bases stayed unmatched. This CDR3 has 15 amino acids. Germline V gene data show CDR1 as SQVTM and CDR2 as ANQGSEA. CDR3 bases: TGCAGCGTTAAGACTCGGGACAGGGAGAACACTGAAGCTTTCTTT. Translation gives CSVKTRDRENTEAFF.

The genes are TRBV27 and TRBJ1-4, with D perhaps TRBD1 (6 bases). This CDR3 contains 16 residues. Trimming left V 8 bases short and J 2 bases short, with 18 bases between. Germline CDR1 MNHEY, CDR2 SMNVEV (reference sequence). The CDR3 here is CASAFEGRGTNEKLFF. DNA of the CDR3: TGTGCCAGCGCTTTCGAGGGGAGGGGGACTAATGAAAAACTGTTTTTT. Supplemented by reference TRBV27 and TRBJ1-4, the full variable domain reads EAQVTQNPRYLITVTGKKLTVTCSQNMNHEYMSWYRQDPGLGLRQIYYSMNVEVTDKGDVPEGYKVSRKEKRNFPLILESPSPNQTSLYFCASAFEGRGTNEKLFFGSGTQLSVL.